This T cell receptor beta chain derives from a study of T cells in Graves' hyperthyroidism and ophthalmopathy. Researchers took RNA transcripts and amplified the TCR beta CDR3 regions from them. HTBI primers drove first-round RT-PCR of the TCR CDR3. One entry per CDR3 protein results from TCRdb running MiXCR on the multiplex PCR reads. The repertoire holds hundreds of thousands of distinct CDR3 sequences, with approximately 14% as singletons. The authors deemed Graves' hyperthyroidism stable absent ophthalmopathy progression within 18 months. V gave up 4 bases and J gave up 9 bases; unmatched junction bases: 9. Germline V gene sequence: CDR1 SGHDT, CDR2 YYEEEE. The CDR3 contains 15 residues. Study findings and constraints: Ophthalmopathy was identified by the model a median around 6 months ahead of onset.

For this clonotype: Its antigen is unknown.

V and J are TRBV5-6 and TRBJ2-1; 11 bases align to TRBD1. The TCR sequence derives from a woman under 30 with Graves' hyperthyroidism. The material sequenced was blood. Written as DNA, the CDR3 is TGTGCCAGCAGCCTGAGGACAGGGGGCGCGTCTGAGCAGTTCTTC. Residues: CASSLRTGGASEQFF.